Below are 23 T cell receptor beta chains sequenced from a single sample in a study of cytomegalovirus exposure and HLA in healthy donors. The PCR used 60 Vbeta and 13 Jbeta primers. Assay: immunoSEQ multiplex PCR; the TCRdb copy retains only in-frame clones and omits some. The sample contains tens of thousands of clones, under 85% of which appear only once. Source material: PBMCs. These receptors were obtained from a middle-aged man in good health and CMV-seropositive.

The rearrangement uses TRBV7-2 and TRBJ2-5, with D maybe TRBD1 (6 bases). Per germline, CDR1 SGHTA and CDR2 FQGNSA. The V end was cut by 5 bases, the J end by 2 bases, with 18 bases between. This CDR3 spans 16 amino acids. The CDR3 DNA is TGTGCCAGCAGCGCCCAGGGGACCCCGACTCAAGAGACCCAGTACTTC. Its protein product is CASSAQGTPTQETQYF.

The chain recombines TRBV12-5 with TRBJ1-1, with D possibly being TRBD1 (5 bases). Germline V gene lookup returns CDR1 LGHNT and CDR2 FRNRAP. With 7 bases removed from V and 1 base from J, the gap between germline ends came to 19 bases. CDR3 size: 16 residues. The CDR3: CASAQSTGAKNTEAFF. Here the CDR3 DNA reads TGTGCTAGTGCACAATCTACAGGCGCGAAGAACACTGAAGCTTTCTTT.

The chain recombines TRBV5-1 with TRBJ1-6; the D is unclear. Per germline, CDR1 SGHRS and CDR2 YFSETQ. The CDR3 runs 16 residues. The germline V and J ends were trimmed by 2 bases and 8 bases, with 17 bases remaining between them. CDR3 nucleotides: TGCGCCAGCAGCTTTGGTGTATCGATGGGAGATTCACCCCTCCACTTT. Translated, it gives CASSFGVSMGDSPLHF.

The genes are TRBV2 and TRBJ1-1; 8 nucleotides match TRBD1. The CDR3 length is 14 residues. Trimming at V came to 9 bases and at J to 2 bases, leaving 8 bases not matched to a gene. In germline, CDR1 is SNHLY, CDR2 FYNNEI. The CDR3 DNA is TGTGCCAGTGAGGACAGGGACTTTAACACTGAAGCTTTCTTT. As protein: CASEDRDFNTEAFF.

The chain has TRBV7-9 and TRBJ2-7, with 10 bases lining up with TRBD2. The germline CDR1 and CDR2 sequences are SEHNR and FQNEAQ (reference sequence). V lost 5 bases to trimming and J lost 6 bases; unmatched junction nucleotides: 10. The CDR3 totals 15 residues. CDR3: CASSLGTSEAIEQYF. CDR3 in DNA: TGTGCCAGCAGCCTAGGGACTAGCGAGGCCATCGAGCAGTACTTC.

The chain is built from TRBV6-6 and TRBJ2-7, with 8 bases fitting TRBD1. Per germline, CDR1 MNHNY and CDR2 SVGAGI (reference sequence). There are 14 residues in the CDR3. The V and J ends lost 0 bases and 7 bases, in that order; junction bases with no gene match: 5. The CDR3 nucleotides read TGTGCCAGCAGTTACTCGACAGGGGCGGGGGAGCAGTACTTC. Its protein is CASSYSTGAGEQYF.

V and J are TRBV6-5 and TRBJ2-7; TRBD2 matches at 13 bases. The CDR3 length is 15 residues. The germline gives CDR1 MNHEY, CDR2 SVGAGI. V shed 5 bases and J 4 bases; nucleotides not matched to a gene: 5. This chain's CDR3 is CASSLTSGGAYEQYF. CDR3 in DNA: TGTGCCAGCAGTCTCACTAGCGGGGGGGCATACGAGCAGTACTTC.

As DNA, the CDR3 is TGTGCCAGCAGCCCCCGTTCGGGTGGACAGGGTGACGGCTACACCTTC. The encoded protein is CASSPRSGGQGDGYTF. The chain carries TRBV7-6 and TRBJ1-2; 8 bases line up with TRBD1. V dropped 5 bases and J dropped 8; count of bases not matched to a gene: 16. The germline V gene encodes CDR1 SGHVS and CDR2 FNYEAQ. The CDR3 extends over 16 amino acids.

This clone was seen more than once but under ten times. V is TRBV7-8 and J is TRBJ2-1; D perhaps matches TRBD2 (5 bases). Looked up from germline, CDR1 is SGHVS and CDR2 is FQNEAQ. Trimming cost V 6 bases and J 7 bases, with 16 bases left between them. The CDR3 is 14 residues long. In DNA form, the CDR3 reads TGTGCCAGCAGACGTAGCGCCCTAGTTAATGAGCAGTTCTTC. Protein: CASRRSALVNEQFF.

About this clone: At one boundary the junction diverges from the germline segment, which might be a read error. V and J are TRBV7-9 and TRBJ2-1; maybe TRBD2 (5 bases). This CDR3 has 16 amino acids. The germline CDR1 and CDR2 sequences are SEHNR and FQNEAQ (reference sequence). CDR3 in amino acids: CSSSLGAGSSYNEQFF. DNA of the CDR3: TGTTCCAGCAGCTTAGGCGCGGGTTCATCCTACAATGAGCAGTTCTTC.

This chain links TRBV11-2 with TRBJ2-2, with no clear D. Germline CDR1 SGHAT, CDR2 FQNNGV. This CDR3 has 14 amino acids. Trimming left V 5 bases short and J 1 base short, with 8 bases between. This CDR3 is CASSRERNTGELFF. CDR3 DNA sequence: TGTGCCAGCAGCCGAGAGCGGAACACCGGGGAGCTGTTTTTT.

The chain combines TRBV18 with TRBJ2-7, with TRBD1 matching over 8 bases. The trim removed 2 bases at V and 7 bases at J, leaving 10 bases unmatched. The CDR3 extends over 15 amino acids. Germline V gene lookup returns CDR1 KGHSH and CDR2 LQKENI. CDR3 region: CASSPSGTGGGEQYF. Here the CDR3 DNA reads TGTGCCAGCTCACCATCGGGGACAGGTGGAGGTGAGCAGTACTTC.

The chain employs TRBV4-3 and TRBJ2-5; D possibly corresponds to TRBD2 (6 bases). Trimming stripped 1 base from V and 9 bases from J, with 9 bases between. The CDR3 totals 12 residues. Germline CDR1 LGHNA, CDR2 YSLEER. CDR3 loop: CASSQGRGAQYF. The DNA for the CDR3 is TGCGCCAGCAGCCAAGGGCGCGGGGCCCAGTACTTC.

This clone has just one count. V usage is TRBV7-2 and J usage is TRBJ1-5; 10 positions agree with TRBD1. The germline gives CDR1 SGHTA, CDR2 FQGNSA. The CDR3 totals 15 residues. The V gene end was trimmed by 6 bases and the J gene end by 2 bases; junction bases not matched to a gene: 4. As DNA, the CDR3 is TGTGCCAGCAGTGACAGGGGGCAGGGCAATCAGCCCCAGCATTTT. Amino acids: CASSDRGQGNQPQHF.

The chain combines TRBV28 with TRBJ1-2; D remains unclear. CDR3 size: 16 residues. Trimming shortened V by 0 bases and J by 6 bases, and 17 bases separated the two germline ends. Germline values: CDR1 MDHEN, CDR2 SYDVKM. The CDR3 reads CASSLWQSLVRDGYTF. The CDR3 nucleotides read TGTGCCAGCAGTTTATGGCAGAGCCTTGTCCGGGATGGCTACACCTTC.

V usage is TRBV7-6 and J usage is TRBJ2-6; TRBD1 agrees at 11 bases. CDR1 is SGHVS, CDR2 FNYEAQ, per germline. Trimming took 1 base from V and 1 from J; bases not matched to a gene: 3. The CDR3 is 18 amino acids. The CDR3, as DNA: TGTGCCAGCAGCTTAGTAGGGACAGGGGGTTCTGGGGCCAACGTCCTGACTTTC. Its protein is CASSLVGTGGSGANVLTF. The variable domain in full, completed from reference TRBV7-6 and TRBJ2-6, reads GAGVSQSPRYKVTKRGQDVALRCDPISGHVSLYWYRQALGQGPEFLTYFNYEAQQDKSGLPNDRFSAERPEGSISTLTIQRTEQRDSAMYRCASSLVGTGGSGANVLTFGAGSRLTVL.

The chain carries TRBV6-6 and TRBJ2-4; TRBD1 agrees at 7 bases. This CDR3 has 16 amino acids. V shed 6 bases, J shed 0 bases, and the junction held 8 bases outside the gene matches. In germline, CDR1 is MNHNY, CDR2 SVGAGI (reference sequence). This chain's CDR3 is CASRGDRVVAKNIQYF. In nucleotides, the CDR3 is TGTGCCAGCAGAGGCGACAGGGTTGTAGCCAAAAACATTCAGTACTTC.

The V call is TRBV28, the J call TRBJ1-4; D uncertain. Trimming cost V 8 bases and J 7 bases, with 14 bases left between them. Per germline, CDR1 MDHEN and CDR2 SYDVKM. The CDR3 loop spans 13 amino acids. CDR3 loop: CASRGSSFEKLFF. The CDR3 region has the DNA TGTGCCAGCCGGGGAAGTTCCTTTGAAAAACTGTTTTTT.

In regard to this clone: One end of the junction is discordant with germline, which a read error may explain. The chain carries TRBV7-9 and TRBJ2-7, with D perhaps TRBD1 (6 bases). From germline, CDR1 is SEHNR and CDR2 FQNEAQ (reference sequence). The CDR3 has 16 residues. The CDR3 spells CSSSLRSGTSGVGQYF. The CDR3 DNA reads as TGTTCCAGCAGCTTAAGGTCAGGGACATCGGGCGTCGGGCAGTACTTC.

A note on this clone: The junction does not match germline at one end; this may be a read error. Additional DNA sequences in this sample encode the identical CDR3. J is TRBJ2-3 and V is TRBV13; 9 positions match TRBD2. CDR1 and CDR2 (germline): PRHDT, FYEKMQ (reference sequence). The CDR3 covers 19 residues. The CDR3 nucleotides are TGTGCCAGCAGCCTAGGAAGCGGGGGGCTCTTCACTTACACAGATACGCAGTATTTT. Translating gives CASSLGSGGLFTYTDTQYF.

The chain has TRBV11-2 and TRBJ2-3; 9 positions agree with TRBD1. V was clipped by 3 bases and J by 1 base; unmatched bases: 5. CDR3 length: 16 amino acids. CDR1 SGHAT and CDR2 FQNNGV come from the germline V gene. The CDR3 loop reads CASSFGTGMGTDTQYF. The CDR3, as DNA: TGTGCCAGCAGCTTCGGGACAGGGATGGGCACAGATACGCAGTATTTT.

This clone was seen a single time. This chain uses TRBV5-1 with TRBJ2-3, with 9 bases lining up with TRBD2. Germline CDR1 reads SGHRS; CDR2 reads YFSETQ. Trimming at V came to 6 bases and at J to 0 bases, leaving 8 bases not matched to a gene. The CDR3 runs to 16 residues. The CDR3 DNA sequence: TGCGCCAGCAAAACCGGGACTAGCTTTAGCACAGATACGCAGTATTTT. It is translated as CASKTGTSFSTDTQYF.

CDR3 nucleotides: TGTGCCAGCAGCGTGAGACAGGGTTCCCCGTCCACTGAAGCTTTCTTT. Translation: CASSVRQGSPSTEAFF. V is TRBV9 and J is TRBJ1-1; 7 positions agree with TRBD1. V was clipped by 2 bases and J by 4 bases; unmatched bases: 11. CDR3 length: 16 amino acids. The germline V gene has CDR1 SGDLS and CDR2 YYNGEE.